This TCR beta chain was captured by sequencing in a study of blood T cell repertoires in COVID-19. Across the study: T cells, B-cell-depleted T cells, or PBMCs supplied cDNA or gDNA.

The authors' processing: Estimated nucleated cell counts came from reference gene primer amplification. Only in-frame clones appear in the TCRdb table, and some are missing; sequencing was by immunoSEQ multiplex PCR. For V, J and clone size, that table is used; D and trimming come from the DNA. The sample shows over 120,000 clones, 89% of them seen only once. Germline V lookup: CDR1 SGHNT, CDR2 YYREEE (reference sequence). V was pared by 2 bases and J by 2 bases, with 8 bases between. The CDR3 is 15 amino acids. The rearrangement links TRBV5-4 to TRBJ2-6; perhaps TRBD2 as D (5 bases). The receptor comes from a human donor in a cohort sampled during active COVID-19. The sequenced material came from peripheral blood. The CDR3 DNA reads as TGTGCCAGCAGCTTAGGAGGTCCTGGGGCCAACGTCCTGACTTTC. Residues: CASSLGGPGANVLTF. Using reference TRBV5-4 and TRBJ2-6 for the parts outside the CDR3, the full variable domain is ETGVTQSPTHLIKTRGQQVTLRCSSQSGHNTVSWYQQALGQGPQFIFQYYREEENGRGNFPPRFSGLQFPNYSSELNVNALELDDSALYLCASSLGGPGANVLTFGAGSRLTVL.